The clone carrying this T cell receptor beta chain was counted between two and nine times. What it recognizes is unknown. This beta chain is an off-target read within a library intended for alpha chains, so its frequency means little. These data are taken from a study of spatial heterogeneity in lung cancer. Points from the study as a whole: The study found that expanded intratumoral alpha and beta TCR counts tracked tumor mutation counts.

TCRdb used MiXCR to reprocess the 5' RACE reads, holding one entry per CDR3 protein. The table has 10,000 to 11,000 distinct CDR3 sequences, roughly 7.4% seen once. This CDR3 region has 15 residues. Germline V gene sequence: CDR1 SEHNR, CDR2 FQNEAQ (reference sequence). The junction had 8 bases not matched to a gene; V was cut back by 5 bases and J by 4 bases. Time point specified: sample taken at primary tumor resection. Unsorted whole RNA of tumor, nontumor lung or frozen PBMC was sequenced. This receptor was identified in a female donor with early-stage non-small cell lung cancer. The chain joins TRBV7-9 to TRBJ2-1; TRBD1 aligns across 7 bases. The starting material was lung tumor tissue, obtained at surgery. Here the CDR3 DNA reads TGTGCCAGCAGCCCCCCCGGACAGGAGTACAATGAGCAGTTCTTC. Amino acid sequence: CASSPPGQEYNEQFF.